This T cell receptor (beta chain) appears in the sequencing data of a study of blood T cell repertoires in COVID-19. For the study at large: Sources were T cells, B-cell-depleted T cells, or PBMCs; the material itself was cDNA or gDNA.

Each recovered donor of Cohort 3 presented with two negative PCRs, clearance, or symptom resolution. Assay used: immunoSEQ multiplex PCR; TCRdb lists only in-frame clones, some missing. The sample has some 510,000 clones, over 75% seen once. V lost 3 bases, J lost 3 bases, and 5 bases stayed unmatched. This CDR3 spans 16 amino acids. Germline-derived CDR1 and CDR2 are KGHSH and LQKENI. Sequencing input: PBMCs or T cells enriched from blood (not recorded which). J is TRBJ2-1 and V is TRBV18; 10 bases align to TRBD2. The receptor was derived from a woman aged 40 to 49 who had recovered from COVID-19. The CDR3 loop is CASSPLAGGYYNEQFF. CDR3 nucleotides: TGTGCCAGCTCACCCTTAGCGGGAGGATACTACAATGAGCAGTTCTTC.